These 8 T cell receptor beta chains were all obtained from the same sample, sequenced in a study of cytomegalovirus exposure and HLA in healthy donors (dated by TCRdb to 2016 to 2017). Libraries came from the immunoSEQ multiplex PCR assay. For the multiplex PCR, a mixture combining 60 forward primers for TCR Vbeta segments and 13 reverse primers for TCR Jbeta segments was used. The clones in this table, taken by TCRdb from immuneACCESS, are in-frame only. Not every clone is retained; where verified, under half of the shortfall comes from an unresolved V gene, and the cause of the rest is unknown. Present in this sample are about 200,000 clones, 83% of which were seen just once. The top ten constitute more than 1.3% of the sample. The sequenced sample was PBMCs. The receptor set was obtained from a girl between 10 and 17 years old in good health and CMV-seronegative.

This rearrangement joins TRBV14 to TRBJ1-6; TRBD1 aligns across 10 bases. Germline assignment: CDR1 SGHDN and CDR2 FVKESK. This CDR3 contains 17 residues. Losses at the gene ends were 4 bases for V and 3 bases for J; bases not matched to a gene: 6. CDR3 residues: CASSPRTGGVYNSPLHF. CDR3 bases: TGTGCCAGCAGCCCCAGGACAGGGGGGGTCTATAATTCACCCCTCCACTTT.

The rearrangement joins TRBV29-1 to TRBJ2-7; tentatively, D is TRBD2 (5 bases). The germline V and J ends were trimmed by 8 bases and 4 bases, with 12 bases remaining between them. The V gene's germline CDR1 is SQVTM and CDR2 ANQGSEA. The CDR3 spans 11 residues. The CDR3 protein is CSILEGYEQYF. The CDR3, as DNA: TGCAGCATCCTCGAGGGTTACGAGCAGTACTTC.

The genes are TRBV29-1 and TRBJ2-5, with 8 bases identical to TRBD2. Unmatched junction bases numbered 13, after V lost 1 base and J lost 9 bases. Germline CDR1 SQVTM, CDR2 ANQGSEA. There are 15 residues in the CDR3. The DNA for the CDR3 is TGCAGCGTTGAAGTACCGGCGGGGGGCCTGGGGGCCCAGTACTTC. Amino acids: CSVEVPAGGLGAQYF.

The rearrangement joins TRBV11-2 to TRBJ1-2, with 8 positions matching TRBD1. Germline lookup yields CDR1 SGHAT and CDR2 FQNNGV. With V trimmed by 3 bases and J by 3 bases, 3 bases remained unmatched. The CDR3 loop spans 14 amino acids. CDR3 loop: CASSFGQGDYGYTF. The DNA of the CDR3 is TGTGCCAGCAGCTTCGGACAGGGCGACTATGGCTACACCTTC.

This sequence joins TRBV2 and TRBJ1-2; tentative D call: TRBD1 (6 bases). Trimming took 7 bases from V and 1 from J, leaving 13 bases between them. The length of the CDR3 is 14 residues. Germline V gene data show CDR1 as SNHLY and CDR2 as FYNNEI. The CDR3 loop reads CASKGDLSNYGYTF. Written as DNA, the CDR3 is TGTGCCAGCAAGGGGGATCTAAGTAACTATGGCTACACCTTC.

The V and J genes are TRBV5-1 and TRBJ2-1, with TRBD1 identical over 8 bases. This CDR3 has 16 residues. The ends lost 0 bases at V and 8 bases at J; junction bases unmatched: 10. The germline V gene has CDR1 SGHRS and CDR2 YFSETQ. The CDR3 here is CASSLAVRQGPDEQFF. CDR3 sequence (DNA): TGCGCCAGCAGCTTGGCCGTCAGACAGGGGCCTGATGAGCAGTTCTTC. The variable domain in full, with the rest retrieved from reference TRBV5-1 and TRBJ2-1, is KAGVTQTPRYLIKTRGQQVTLSCSPISGHRSVSWYQQTPGQGLQFLFEYFSETQRNKGNFPGRFSGRQFSNSRSEMNVSTLELGDSALYLCASSLAVRQGPDEQFFGPGTRLTVL.

The chain uses TRBV27 and TRBJ1-2; D is possibly TRBD1 (6 bases). CDR1 and CDR2 from the germline V gene are MNHEY and SMNVEV (reference sequence). CDR3 length: 17 amino acids. The germline V and J ends were trimmed by 3 bases and 0 bases, with 17 bases remaining between them. As DNA, the CDR3 is TGTGCCAGCAGTTTTCTGGGGACAAGTGGAGCTAACTATGGCTACACCTTC. Amino acid sequence: CASSFLGTSGANYGYTF.

The rearrangement joins TRBV11-2 to TRBJ2-1; no clear D. The CDR3 is 11 residues long. V gave up 6 bases and J gave up 6 bases, with 6 bases separating them. The germline CDR1 and CDR2 sequences are SGHAT and FQNNGV. The CDR3 nucleotides are TGTGCCAGCAGAGCTATCAATGAGCAGTTCTTC. Translation gives CASRAINEQFF.